This is a list of T cell receptor beta chains from one sample in a study of cytomegalovirus exposure and HLA in healthy donors. Profiling relied on immunoSEQ multiplex PCR, and the TCRdb table lists in-frame clones only, not all of them. Here the sample spans over 100,000 clones, approximately 87% being singletons. Sequencing was carried out using PBMCs. The receptors were sampled from a man aged 35 to 55 in good health and CMV-seronegative. The CDR3 runs from the conserved cysteine through the conserved F or W. Each record gives: D gene, V gene, J gene, CDR3 DNA, CDR3 protein. D genes are given only for firm matches.

d_call: TRBD1
v_call: TRBV6-5
j_call: TRBJ2-7
cdr3_nt: TGTGCCAGCAGTTACCTCCCCCGACAGGGGCCGTACGAGCAGTACTTC
cdr3_aa: CASSYLPRQGPYEQYF

d_call: TRBD1
v_call: TRBV7-9
j_call: TRBJ1-4
cdr3_nt: TGTTCCAGCAGCCGTACAGGGGGAACTAATGAAAAACTGTTTTTT
cdr3_aa: CSSSRTGGTNEKLFF

d_call: NA
v_call: TRBV11-1
j_call: TRBJ2-3
cdr3_nt: TGTGCCAGCAGCGGTCAAGGGGAGGGCACAGATACGCAGTATTTT
cdr3_aa: CASSGQGEGTDTQYF

d_call: TRBD2
v_call: TRBV4-3
j_call: TRBJ2-7
cdr3_nt: TGCGCCAGCAGCCAAGATACCCTAGCGGACTACGAGCAGTACTTC
cdr3_aa: CASSQDTLADYEQYF

d_call: NA
v_call: TRBV5-1
j_call: TRBJ2-2
cdr3_nt: TGCGCCAGCAGTATCACAGTCACCGGGGAGCTGTTTTTT
cdr3_aa: CASSITVTGELFF

d_call: TRBD1
v_call: TRBV4-1
j_call: TRBJ1-1
cdr3_nt: TGCGCCAGTAGACAGGGCGAGAGCCCCACTGAAGCTTTCTTT
cdr3_aa: CASRQGESPTEAFF

d_call: TRBD1
v_call: TRBV19
j_call: TRBJ2-7
cdr3_nt: TGTGCCAGTAGTATAGGGTGGACAGGGCTCGACGAGCAGTACTTC
cdr3_aa: CASSIGWTGLDEQYF

d_call: NA
v_call: TRBV28
j_call: TRBJ2-3
cdr3_nt: TGTGCCAGCAGTTACACAGGCTTAGATACGCAGTATTTT
cdr3_aa: CASSYTGLDTQYF

d_call: NA
v_call: TRBV12-5
j_call: TRBJ2-2
cdr3_nt: TGTGCTAGTGGTCTAAACCAGGGTCCCGGGGAGCTGTTTTTT
cdr3_aa: CASGLNQGPGELFF

d_call: TRBD1
v_call: TRBV7-9
j_call: TRBJ2-1
cdr3_nt: TGTGCCAGCAGCCCGGACAGGGTGGTCAATGAGCAGTTCTTC
cdr3_aa: CASSPDRVVNEQFF

d_call: NA
v_call: TRBV5-8
j_call: TRBJ2-7
cdr3_nt: TGTGCCAGCAGCTTGGGGACTACTGTGAACGAGCAGTACTTC
cdr3_aa: CASSLGTTVNEQYF

d_call: TRBD2
v_call: TRBV7-2
j_call: TRBJ2-1
cdr3_nt: TGTGCCAGCAGCAGTAGCGGGGGGTCGTACAATGAGCAGTTCTTC
cdr3_aa: CASSSSGGSYNEQFF

d_call: NA
v_call: TRBV9
j_call: TRBJ1-3
cdr3_nt: TGTGCCAGCAGCGTAGACCGACAGGTTGACACCATATATTTT
cdr3_aa: CASSVDRQVDTIYF

d_call: NA
v_call: TRBV2
j_call: TRBJ1-1
cdr3_nt: TGTGCCAGGAAAATAGAGAACACTGAAGCTTTCTTT
cdr3_aa: CARKIENTEAFF

d_call: NA
v_call: TRBV4-2
j_call: TRBJ2-5
cdr3_nt: TGTGCCAGCAGCCAAGAAGGGGCGTGGTCCCACGTGGAGACCCAGTACTTC
cdr3_aa: CASSQEGAWSHVETQYF

d_call: NA
v_call: TRBV4-1
j_call: TRBJ2-1
cdr3_nt: TGCGCCAGCAGCCTAAGCTTCGGACAGTTGGTCTCCTACAATGAGCAGTTCTTC
cdr3_aa: CASSLSFGQLVSYNEQFF

d_call: TRBD2
v_call: TRBV4-3
j_call: TRBJ2-5
cdr3_nt: TGCGCCAGCAGCCAAGATTGGGGGGGGCAAGAGACCCAGTACTTC
cdr3_aa: CASSQDWGGQETQYF

d_call: TRBD1
v_call: TRBV2
j_call: TRBJ2-7
cdr3_nt: TGTGCCAGCACCTCCATGGGGCAGGGGGCCTACGAGCAGTACTTC
cdr3_aa: CASTSMGQGAYEQYF

d_call: NA
v_call: TRBV5-4
j_call: TRBJ2-7
cdr3_nt: TGTGCCAGCAGCTTCAAGGGAGAGGACGAGCAGTACTTC
cdr3_aa: CASSFKGEDEQYF

d_call: TRBD1
v_call: TRBV6-5
j_call: TRBJ1-2
cdr3_nt: TGTGCCAGCAGTCGGGACAGCGCTAACTATGGCTACACCTTC
cdr3_aa: CASSRDSANYGYTF

d_call: NA
v_call: TRBV5-1
j_call: TRBJ2-5
cdr3_nt: TGCGCCAGCAGCTTGGGAGCGGAGGAGACCCAGTACTTC
cdr3_aa: CASSLGAEETQYF

d_call: TRBD2
v_call: TRBV7-2
j_call: TRBJ2-1
cdr3_nt: TGTGCCAGCAGCCCGGGACTAGCGGGGGCCAATGAGCAGTTCTTC
cdr3_aa: CASSPGLAGANEQFF

d_call: NA
v_call: TRBV7-2
j_call: TRBJ1-4
cdr3_nt: TGTGCCAGCAGCATCGCGGGGGGCGAACAAAAACTGTTTTTT
cdr3_aa: CASSIAGGEQKLFF

d_call: TRBD2
v_call: TRBV15
j_call: TRBJ2-2
cdr3_nt: TGTGCCACCAGCAGATTAGCGGGGATAGGCACCGGGGAGCTGTTTTTT
cdr3_aa: CATSRLAGIGTGELFF

d_call: NA
v_call: TRBV2
j_call: TRBJ2-3
cdr3_nt: TGTGCCAGCAGTGTTGGGGGGGATACGCAGTATTTT
cdr3_aa: CASSVGGDTQYF

d_call: NA
v_call: TRBV5-1
j_call: TRBJ2-1
cdr3_nt: TGCGCCAGCAGCCCCCTGGGGGGGGCCGGCTACAATGAGCAGTTCTTC
cdr3_aa: CASSPLGGAGYNEQFF